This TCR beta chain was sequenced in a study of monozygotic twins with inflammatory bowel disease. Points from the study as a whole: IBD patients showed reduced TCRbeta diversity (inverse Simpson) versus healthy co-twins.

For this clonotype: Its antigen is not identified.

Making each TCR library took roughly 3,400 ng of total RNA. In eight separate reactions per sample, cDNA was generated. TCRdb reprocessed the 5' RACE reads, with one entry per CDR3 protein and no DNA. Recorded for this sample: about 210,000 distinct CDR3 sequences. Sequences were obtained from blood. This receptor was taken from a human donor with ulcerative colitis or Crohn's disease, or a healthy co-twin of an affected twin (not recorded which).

The CDR3: CASSSDRDRSYNSPLHF. The chain has TRBV5-1 and TRBJ1-6; TCRdb gives TRBD1 as the D gene, but with no DNA this cannot be confirmed. CDR1 is SGHRS and CDR2 is YFSETQ in the germline V gene. The CDR3 spans 17 residues.